The count of the clone carrying this TCR beta chain is one. Its antigen is as yet unknown. This entry comes from a study of brain metastases from non-small cell lung cancer. Study-wide results and limits: Fewer infiltrating T cells were found in brain metastases than primaries. Brain metastases shared most TCR repertoire with primaries, with sparse T cells.

Repertoires were generated with immunoSEQ multiplex PCR, while TCRdb's copy carries only in-frame clones and drops some. Counted here are 15,000 or so clones, about four fifths occurring once; the ten biggest clones make up 7.5% to 8%. Germline CDR1 reads LNHDA; CDR2 reads SQIVND (reference sequence). The CDR3 extends over 14 amino acids. V lost 3 bases and J lost 0, with 6 bases in between. The sample was primary lung tumor tissue. This receptor was taken from a donor at least 40 years old with non-small cell lung cancer. The gene calls are TRBV19 and TRBJ1-5; the D is unclear. The CDR3 sequence is CASSIFHSNQPQHF. CDR3 in DNA: TGTGCCAGTAGTATCTTCCATAGCAATCAGCCCCAGCATTTT.